This T cell receptor beta chain was retrieved from a study of early T cells in non-severe SARS-CoV-2 infection. The germline V gene has CDR1 SGDLS and CDR2 YYNGEE. CDR3 size: 16 residues. J lost 8 bases, V lost 0 bases, and 7 bases had no gene match. TCRdb used MiXCR to reprocess the 5' RACE reads, holding one entry per CDR3 protein. This sample has tens of thousands of distinct CDR3 sequences, with approximately 10% found just once. This clonotype was observed many times. J is TRBJ2-3 and V is TRBV9, with 12 positions matching TRBD2. Source material: whole blood. The sequence came from an adult who was a healthcare worker with PCR-confirmed SARS-CoV-2 infection or an uninfected control (not recorded which). The CDR3 nucleotides are TGTGCCAGCAGCGTAGCGGCTAGCGGGAGGGTTGGTACGCAGTATTTT. Translating it yields CASSVAASGRVGTQYF.